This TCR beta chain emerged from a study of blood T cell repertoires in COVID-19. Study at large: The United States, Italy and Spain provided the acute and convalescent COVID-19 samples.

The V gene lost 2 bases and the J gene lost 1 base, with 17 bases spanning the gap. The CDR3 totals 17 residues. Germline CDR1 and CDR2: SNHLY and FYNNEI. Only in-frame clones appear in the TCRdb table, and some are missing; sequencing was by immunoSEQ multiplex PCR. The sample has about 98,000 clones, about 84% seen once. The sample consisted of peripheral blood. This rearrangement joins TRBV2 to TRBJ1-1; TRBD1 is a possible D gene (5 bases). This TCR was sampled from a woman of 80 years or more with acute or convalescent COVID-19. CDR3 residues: CASSETTGDSSNTEAFF. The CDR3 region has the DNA TGTGCCAGCAGTGAAACGACTGGTGACAGCTCGAACACTGAAGCTTTCTTT.